Sequencing of this T cell receptor (beta chain) was carried out in a study of cytomegalovirus exposure and HLA in healthy donors (dated by TCRdb to the late 2010s). Concerning the study at large: The 500 to 700 repertoires of the first cohort and the 95 to 150 validation repertoires were produced on the same platform, according to a later analysis. The aim of the study was to test whether cataloging public T cell receptors could identify signatures of past pathogen exposure. Along with the roughly 670-subject first cohort, a separate validation cohort of over a hundred different subjects was used. The study combined high-throughput TCR immunosequencing, statistical association of individual TCRs with disease status, and machine learning to predict cytomegalovirus infection status. Beyond this particular receptor, the publication reports: A later analysis had no HLA typing for the validation cohort, so co-occurrence there was scored across all 120 repertoires. The authors suggested that the approach could potentially be generalized to other disease states and immunological phenotypes. The study gave a list of 150 to 200 TCR beta chains associated with cytomegalovirus. While some public TCRs were present in many individuals, most TCR sequences turned up only very rarely across donors. A few of the identified cytomegalovirus-associated TCR beta chains were confirmed in vitro to be specific for cytomegalovirus antigens. In a later analysis, TCRs clustered in the first cohort were found to also tend to co-occur in the 100 to 150 validation repertoires, with approximately 94% of cluster scores above 0. In both the original and validation cohorts, the classifier was reported to diagnose cytomegalovirus status with high specificity and sensitivity.

On this clone itself: Its antigen is still unknown. Per-base quality was not reported, and no clone a single base away is much larger than it.

Counted from cysteine to phenylalanine, this CDR3 has 15 amino acids. The entry retains the CDR3 DNA only, 45 bases that are in frame from base 1. The V end gives up 1 base and the J end 6 bases, leaving 9 bases in the junction not matched to a gene. From the germline V gene (reference sequence), CDR1 is LNHNV and CDR2 is YYDKDF. The donors were included in the validation cohort of over a hundred subjects, a group kept apart from the roughly 700-subject first cohort. Library method: the immunoSEQ multiplex PCR assay. Processing in the source paper ran as follows. A statistical classification framework was built for diagnosing cytomegalovirus status from the catalog of TCR beta chain sequences. TCRdb took this table from immuneACCESS and kept in-frame rearrangements with V and J called. Such tables lack part of the clones; where checked against another copy, unresolved V genes explain under half of the gap, and the rest is unexplained. Clone size and V and J calls were adopted from that table, with D and trimming inferred from the DNA. The sample includes 150,000 to 200,000 clones, with 85% observed a single time. The biggest ten clones account for 16% of the sample.

This receptor was taken from a young man in good health and CMV-seropositive. Sample: PBMCs. This chain joins TRBV15 to TRBJ2-7, with 7 bases matching TRBD2. The CDR3 reads CATSRGFGRASEQYF. Here is the DNA: TGTGCCACCAGCAGAGGCTTTGGGAGGGCCTCCGAGCAGTACTTC.